These 25 T cell receptor beta chains were sequenced from one sample in a study of T cell responses to AZD1222 COVID-19 vaccine. This table comes from immunoSEQ multiplex PCR, and its TCRdb copy is limited to in-frame clones, with some not included. The sample yields about 140,000 clones, roughly nine tenths seen once. The sample was peripheral blood, taken on day 0 of AZD1222 vaccination. These receptors were collected from an adult in good health.

The chain combines TRBV4-3 with TRBJ2-3; 10 bases are a match to TRBD2. Trimming took 4 bases from V and 4 from J; bases not matched to a gene: 5. CDR1 LGHNA and CDR2 YSLEER come from the germline V gene. The CDR3 has 15 amino acids. The CDR3, as DNA: TGCGCCAGCAGCCTAGCTAGCGGGGGCTCAGATACGCAGTATTTT. This translates into CASSLASGGSDTQYF.

The V gene is TRBV7-9, the J gene TRBJ1-6; unclear D gene. The CDR3 loop spans 14 amino acids. The V and J ends lost 6 bases and 8 bases respectively, with 14 bases between them. The germline gives CDR1 SEHNR, CDR2 FQNEAQ (reference sequence). This chain's CDR3 is CASRKGLKDSPLHF. The CDR3, as DNA: TGTGCCAGCAGAAAGGGTTTAAAGGATTCACCCCTCCACTTT.

This clone showed up just once. This chain uses TRBV4-3 with TRBJ1-4; TRBD1 might be the D (6 bases). The CDR3 has 16 residues. Germline CDR1 LGHNA, CDR2 YSLEER. The germline V and J ends were trimmed by 1 base and 7 bases, with 16 bases remaining between them. CDR3 sequence (DNA): TGCGCCAGCAGCCAAGTTCCAGGGGTGGGGGGTGAAAAACTGTTTTTT. Translating gives CASSQVPGVGGEKLFF.

The chain carries TRBV13 and TRBJ1-1, with a tentative D call TRBD1 (6 bases). The germline V and J ends were trimmed by 4 bases and 4 bases, with 13 bases remaining between them. This CDR3 comprises 14 residues. Looked up from germline, CDR1 is PRHDT and CDR2 is FYEKMQ (reference sequence). The CDR3 protein is CASSYRTARTEAFF. The CDR3 DNA sequence: TGTGCCAGCAGCTACAGGACAGCCCGCACTGAAGCTTTCTTT.

The V and J genes are TRBV18 and TRBJ2-5, with D tentatively TRBD1 (6 bases). V was trimmed by 3 bases and J by 2 bases, leaving 16 bases between them. The CDR3 has 16 residues. Per the germline V gene, CDR1 is KGHSH and CDR2 is LQKENI. The CDR3 region has the DNA TGTGCCAGCTCACCTGGGAAGGGGGTCCGTCAAGAGACCCAGTACTTC. This gives the protein CASSPGKGVRQETQYF.

A single count supports this clone. The genes are TRBV7-9 and TRBJ2-3; D is possibly TRBD1 (5 bases). The CDR3 extends over 16 amino acids. Trimming shortened V by 5 bases and J by 2 bases, and 17 bases separated the two germline ends. Germline V lookup: CDR1 SEHNR, CDR2 FQNEAQ (reference sequence). DNA of the CDR3: TGTGCCAGCAGCCACCCCTCGACAGACCTCACAGATACGCAGTATTTT. This translates into CASSHPSTDLTDTQYF.

This sequence joins TRBV27 and TRBJ1-2; D possibly corresponds to TRBD1 (5 bases). Trimming pared 3 bases from V and 8 bases from J, leaving 19 bases between. This CDR3 contains 15 residues. The germline V gene has CDR1 MNHEY and CDR2 SMNVEV (reference sequence). CDR3 sequence: CASSLRQGLKQGYTF. CDR3 bases: TGTGCCAGCAGTTTGCGGCAGGGACTAAAGCAGGGCTACACCTTC.

This chain joins TRBV27 and TRBJ1-2; 9 bases line up with TRBD1. The J segment lost 4 bases and the V segment lost 2 bases, leaving 2 bases of the junction unmatched. Germline-derived CDR1 and CDR2 are MNHEY and SMNVEV (reference sequence). This CDR3 has 14 residues. The CDR3 DNA sequence: TGTGCCAGCAGTTTACGGACAGGGGTCTATGGCTACACCTTC. Translating it yields CASSLRTGVYGYTF.

The V call is TRBV29-1, the J call TRBJ2-2; TRBD2 matches 13 bases. The trim removed 6 bases at V and 5 bases at J, leaving 9 bases unmatched. The CDR3 extends over 16 amino acids. The germline gives CDR1 SQVTM, CDR2 ANQGSEA. CDR3 in DNA: TGCAGCGTCTCACTAGCGGGAGGGCCTAGGACCGGGGAGCTGTTTTTT. Translation gives CSVSLAGGPRTGELFF.

This chain connects TRBV15 to TRBJ1-6; D remains ambiguous. V lost 6 bases to trimming and J lost 3 bases, with 15 bases between them. The CDR3 extends over 16 amino acids. Looked up from germline, CDR1 is LNHNV and CDR2 is YYDKDF (reference sequence). The CDR3 DNA sequence: TGTGCCACCAGGACCGACGGACGGTACTATAATTCACCCCTCCACTTT. Amino acid sequence: CATRTDGRYYNSPLHF.

The chain couples TRBV5-4 to TRBJ2-7; TRBD2 matches at 8 bases. The ends lost 0 bases at V and 4 bases at J; junction bases unmatched: 3. This CDR3 has 14 amino acids. Germline V CDR1 and CDR2: SGHNT, YYREEE (reference sequence). As DNA, the CDR3 is TGTGCCAGCAGCTTGGAGGGACTAGGTTACGAGCAGTACTTC. This translates into CASSLEGLGYEQYF.

The chain carries TRBV6-2 or TRBV6-3 and TRBJ2-6; no reliable D call. The V and J ends lost 5 bases and 0 bases respectively, with 20 bases between them. Looked up from germline, CDR1 is MNHEY and CDR2 is SVGEGT. The CDR3 runs to 19 residues. The CDR3 DNA reads TGTGCCAGCAGTCCGGACCGCCCCAGTCCCTACTCTGGGGCCAACGTCCTGACTTTC. Translating gives CASSPDRPSPYSGANVLTF.

The genes are TRBV29-1 and TRBJ1-1; D unclear. Trimming pared 4 bases from V and 6 bases from J, leaving 9 bases between. Germline V gives CDR1 SQVTM, CDR2 ANQGSEA. The CDR3 extends over 11 amino acids. The CDR3 reads CSVGGVSEAFF. The CDR3 DNA follows: TGCAGCGTTGGTGGGGTTTCTGAAGCTTTCTTT.

This chain connects TRBV2 to TRBJ1-2, with a weak D call TRBD1 (5 bases). The CDR3 consists of 12 residues. The germline V gene encodes CDR1 SNHLY and CDR2 FYNNEI. V lost 6 bases, J lost 4 bases, and 9 bases lay in between. The DNA of the CDR3 is TGTGCCAGCAGAATGGACATCTATGGCTACACCTTC. It translates to CASRMDIYGYTF.

This clone was counted a single time. V gene TRBV19 combines with J gene TRBJ2-7; D unresolved. The CDR3 is 14 residues long. The germline V and J ends were trimmed by 3 bases and 0 bases, with 9 bases remaining between them. Germline assignment: CDR1 LNHDA and CDR2 SQIVND (reference sequence). The CDR3 spells CASSIDWSSYEQYF. For the CDR3, the DNA is TGTGCCAGTAGTATTGACTGGAGCTCCTACGAGCAGTACTTC.

The rearrangement links TRBV13 to TRBJ2-3, with D possibly matching TRBD2 (5 bases). This CDR3 is 11 amino acids long. The germline CDR1 and CDR2 sequences are PRHDT and FYEKMQ (reference sequence). The V end lost 3 bases, the J end lost 8 bases, and 6 bases lay between the germline ends. The DNA of the CDR3 is TGTGCCAGCAGCTTGAGCGGTACGCAGTATTTT. This sequence encodes CASSLSGTQYF. Based on the CDR3 plus reference TRBV13 and TRBJ2-3, the full variable domain is AAGVIQSPRHLIKEKRETATLKCYPIPRHDTVYWYQQGPGQDPQFLISFYEKMQSDKGSIPDRFSAQQFSDYHSELNMSSLELGDSALYFCASSLSGTQYFGPGTRLTVL.

This clone was recorded only once. The junction differs from germline at one of its ends, possibly a read error. The V gene is TRBV7-7, the J gene TRBJ2-3; D remains ambiguous. Per germline, CDR1 SSHAT and CDR2 FNYEAQ (reference sequence). The CDR3 is 15 amino acids. The chain's CDR3 is CASSPVIAPTDTQYF. The CDR3 coding sequence is TGTGCTAGCAGCCCCGTAATAGCACCCACAGATACGCAGTATTTT.

The gene calls are TRBV29-1 and TRBJ1-2; TRBD1 matches at 10 bases. CDR1 and CDR2 from the germline V gene are SQVTM and ANQGSEA. CDR3 length equals 15 residues. J gave up 5 bases and V 5 bases, and 11 bases lay outside the gene matches. CDR3: CSVPETGQGDYGYTF. CDR3 DNA: TGCAGCGTTCCAGAAACCGGACAGGGGGATTATGGCTACACCTTC.

The V and J genes are TRBV6-5 and TRBJ2-5, with TRBD1 matching 8 bases. The J segment lost 9 bases and the V segment lost 2 bases, leaving 11 bases of the junction unmatched. The CDR3 is 15 amino acids. The germline V gene has CDR1 MNHEY and CDR2 SVGAGI. CDR3 sequence (DNA): TGTGCCAGCAGTTACGGAGGGACAGGACGAAGAGCCCAGTACTTC. It encodes CASSYGGTGRRAQYF.

The count of this clone is one. The chain links TRBV5-5 to TRBJ2-3; D unclear. Germline CDR1 and CDR2: SGHKS and YYEKEE (reference sequence). V lost 1 base, J lost 6 bases, and 9 bases lay in between. The CDR3 has 13 amino acids. This chain's CDR3 is CASSLITIDTQYF. In nucleotides, the CDR3 is TGTGCCAGCAGCTTGATCACGATTGATACGCAGTATTTT.

The chain combines TRBV18 with TRBJ2-1; D perhaps matches TRBD2 (6 bases). The CDR3 consists of 13 residues. From germline, CDR1 is KGHSH and CDR2 LQKENI. Trimming left V 1 base short and J 14 bases short, with 15 bases between. The CDR3 DNA reads TGTGCCAGCTCACCACTCCAGGAGGGGACGAAGTTCTTC. It codes for CASSPLQEGTKFF.

V usage is TRBV6-5 and J usage is TRBJ2-7; 7 bases are a match to TRBD2. This CDR3 is built from 14 residues. V gave up 8 bases and J gave up 3 bases; unmatched junction bases: 10. From germline, CDR1 is MNHEY and CDR2 SVGAGI. The CDR3 DNA follows: TGTGCCAGCCAAAGCCCGGGGGACTACTACGAGCAGTACTTC. It specifies CASQSPGDYYEQYF.

The chain employs TRBV27 and TRBJ1-1; possible D gene TRBD1, 5 bases. The germline V gene has CDR1 MNHEY and CDR2 SMNVEV (reference sequence). The germline V and J ends were trimmed by 3 bases and 4 bases, with 12 bases remaining between them. This CDR3 has 14 residues. The DNA for the CDR3 is TGTGCCAGCAGTTTCTCCGGGACCTTCACTGAAGCTTTCTTT. Residues: CASSFSGTFTEAFF.

The chain employs TRBV7-8 and TRBJ1-6, with no clear D. V was trimmed by 5 bases and J by 10 bases, leaving 15 bases between them. Germline assignment: CDR1 SGHVS and CDR2 FQNEAQ. The CDR3 has 14 residues. CDR3 residues: CASSPQATGSPLHF. The CDR3 region has the DNA TGTGCCAGCAGCCCTCAAGCGACTGGATCACCCCTCCACTTT.

The rearrangement joins TRBV10-3 to TRBJ1-2; D might be TRBD1 (6 bases). The V end lost 6 bases, the J end lost 0 bases, and 11 bases lay between the germline ends. Germline V gene lookup returns CDR1 ENHRY and CDR2 SYGVKD. CDR3 size: 14 residues. DNA of the CDR3: TGTGCCATCAGGGGGGACACTTCTAACTATGGCTACACCTTC. Translated, it gives CAIRGDTSNYGYTF.